This T cell receptor (beta chain) comes out of a study of blood T cells in healthy people across ages. Alongside a J-beta primer mix, a sample-barcoded 5' primer served in a second PCR lasting roughly 6 to 12 cycles. Each CDR3 protein is one row after TCRdb ran MiXCR on the 5' RACE reads. The sample contains some 700,000 distinct CDR3 sequences, 20% to 25% of which appear only once. A few counts support this clonotype. This receptor was taken from an older man in good health. Sequencing was done on a sample of blood.

In DNA, the CDR3 is TGTGCCAGCAGCCCGAGCCCCAGGACAGATACGCAGTATTTT. Its protein is CASSPSPRTDTQYF. This chain links TRBV7-9 with TRBJ2-3; no reliable D call. V lost 5 bases, J lost 3 bases, and 12 bases lay in between. Germline CDR1 reads SEHNR; CDR2 reads FQNEAQ (reference sequence). The CDR3 totals 14 residues.